The 28 T cell receptor beta chains presented below share a single source sample, sequenced in a study of blood T cell repertoires in COVID-19. The protocol was immunoSEQ multiplex PCR, while the TCRdb copy is restricted to in-frame clones and leaves out a portion. Of 150,000 to 200,000 clones detected, roughly three quarters appear once; the ten largest clones hold approximately 15%. The sample was peripheral blood. Source of these receptors: a man in his sixties with active or convalescent COVID-19.

CDR3 in amino acids: CAWNRAPGFLSSTDTQYF. The CDR3 bases are TGTGCCTGGAATCGCGCGCCGGGGTTTCTGTCTAGCACAGATACGCAGTATTTT. V usage is TRBV30 and J usage is TRBJ2-3; D is possibly TRBD2 (5 bases). The CDR3 is 18 amino acids. Germline V lookup: CDR1 GTSNPN, CDR2 SVGIG (reference sequence). Trimming removed 4 bases from V and 0 bases from J, with 23 bases in between. Complete variable domain (other parts from reference TRBV30 and TRBJ2-3): SQTIHQWPATLVQPVGSPLSLECTVEGTSNPNLYWYRQAAGRGLQLLFYSVGIGQISSEVPQNLSASRPQDRQFILSSKKLLLSDSGFYLCAWNRAPGFLSSTDTQYFGPGTRLTVL.

The chain joins TRBV27 to TRBJ2-5; possible D gene TRBD2, 6 bases. V shed 2 bases and J shed 4 bases, with 14 bases lying between them. Germline lookup yields CDR1 MNHEY and CDR2 SMNVEV (reference sequence). This CDR3 is 15 amino acids long. The CDR3 loop is CASSLDGRGIETQYF. CDR3 DNA sequence: TGTGCCAGCAGTTTAGACGGGAGAGGAATAGAGACCCAGTACTTC.

This sequence joins TRBV15 and TRBJ1-3; TRBD1 might be the D (6 bases). From germline, CDR1 is LNHNV and CDR2 YYDKDF (reference sequence). The CDR3 extends over 17 amino acids. The V and J ends lost 0 bases and 2 bases respectively, with 14 bases between them. CDR3 protein: CATSRDMGTPAGNTIYF. The DNA for the CDR3 is TGTGCCACCAGCAGAGATATGGGGACACCCGCTGGAAACACCATATATTTT.

This clone was detected only once. The V and J genes are TRBV6-2 or TRBV6-3 and TRBJ2-7, with unresolved D. The germline V and J ends were trimmed by 1 base and 0 bases, with 13 bases remaining between them. Germline lookup yields CDR1 MNHEY and CDR2 SVGEGT. The CDR3 is 16 amino acids. CDR3 nucleotide sequence: TGTGCCAGCAGTTACTTGCAGAGACTCCGCTCCTACGAGCAGTACTTC. As protein: CASSYLQRLRSYEQYF.

This clone occurred many times. The chain employs TRBV5-4 and TRBJ2-3, with 7 bases identical to TRBD1. This CDR3 is 15 amino acids long. Losses at the gene ends were 7 bases for V and 4 bases for J; bases not matched to a gene: 12. Per germline, CDR1 SGHNT and CDR2 YYREEE (reference sequence). Written as DNA, the CDR3 is TGTGCCAGCTTCCGGACAGGCCTTACCCCAGATACGCAGTATTTT. This encodes CASFRTGLTPDTQYF.

V is TRBV20-1 and J is TRBJ2-7, with 7 bases lining up with TRBD1. The CDR3 has 12 residues. CDR1 is DFQATT and CDR2 is SNEGSKA in the germline V gene (reference sequence). With V trimmed by 3 bases and J by 4 bases, 3 bases remained unmatched. DNA of the CDR3: TGCAGTGCTAGTGGGACAGTTTACGAGCAGTACTTC. Translated: CSASGTVYEQYF.

The chain recombines TRBV25-1 with TRBJ1-1, with TRBD1 matching over 9 bases. The ends lost 4 bases at V and 6 bases at J; junction bases unmatched: 15. CDR3 length equals 17 residues. CDR1 and CDR2 (germline): MGHDK, SYGVNS. The CDR3 loop reads CASSAFELLDRGAEAFF. The DNA of the CDR3 is TGTGCCAGCAGTGCCTTTGAGCTACTGGACAGGGGTGCTGAAGCTTTCTTT. The full variable domain, its missing parts supplied by reference TRBV25-1 and TRBJ1-1, is EADIYQTPRYLVIGTGKKITLECSQTMGHDKMYWYQQDPGMELHLIHYSYGVNSTEKGDLSSESTVSRIRTEHFPLTLESARPSHTSQYLCASSAFELLDRGAEAFFGQGTRLTVV.

The CDR3 spells CASSGEGGGSTDTQYF. The CDR3 nucleotides are TGTGCCAGCAGCGGGGAGGGTGGGGGCAGCACAGATACGCAGTATTTT. V usage is TRBV11-2 and J usage is TRBJ2-3, with TRBD2 as a possible D gene (7 bases). Trimming removed 5 bases from V and 0 bases from J, with 15 bases in between. This CDR3 has 16 amino acids. Germline CDR1 SGHAT, CDR2 FQNNGV.

The V and J genes are TRBV4-3 and TRBJ2-7; D might be TRBD1 (6 bases). This CDR3 region has 15 residues. In germline, CDR1 is LGHNA, CDR2 YSLEER. Trimming removed 1 base at V and 2 bases at J, with 12 bases between. The CDR3: CASSQAGTSTYEQYF. The CDR3 DNA follows: TGCGCCAGCAGCCAAGCCGGGACAAGCACCTACGAGCAGTACTTC.

This clone showed up just a few times. The chain is built from TRBV28 and TRBJ1-2; no clear D. CDR1 is MDHEN and CDR2 is SYDVKM in the germline V gene. The CDR3 runs 11 residues. V was shortened by 2 bases and J by 7 bases, with 5 bases between the two germline ends. The CDR3 region has the DNA TGTGCCAGCAGTTTAGGGCTTGGCTACACCTTC. Translated, it gives CASSLGLGYTF.

V and J are TRBV7-2 and TRBJ2-4; the match to TRBD2 covers 7 bases. J gave up 15 bases and V 8 bases, and 13 bases lay outside the gene matches. The CDR3 is made up of 12 amino acids. The germline gives CDR1 SGHTA, CDR2 FQGNSA. DNA for the CDR3: TGTGCCAGCTCGGAAGTAGCGGGTTCGTGGTACTTC. Protein sequence: CASSEVAGSWYF.

The chain couples TRBV4-3 to TRBJ1-5, with 8 bases matching TRBD1. The CDR3 sequence is 15 residues long. Germline V lookup: CDR1 LGHNA, CDR2 YSLEER. J gave up 7 bases and V 4 bases, and 9 bases lay outside the gene matches. CDR3 loop: CASSRNRGTGQPQHF. The DNA of the CDR3 is TGCGCCAGCAGCCGCAACAGGGGGACGGGACAGCCCCAGCATTTT.

The table lists this clone with a few counts. This chain links TRBV7-9 with TRBJ1-2; D perhaps matches TRBD1 (5 bases). V shed 5 bases and J shed 8 bases, with 18 bases lying between them. Germline CDR1 and CDR2: SEHNR and FQNEAQ (reference sequence). This CDR3 spans 14 amino acids. CDR3: CASSLPGDRWGYTF. The CDR3 bases are TGTGCCAGCAGCCTCCCGGGGGACCGATGGGGCTACACCTTC.

The V and J genes are TRBV19 and TRBJ1-1; unclear D gene. Trimming cost V 6 bases and J 1 base, with 12 bases left between them. In germline, CDR1 is LNHDA, CDR2 SQIVND (reference sequence). CDR3 length: 14 residues. CDR3 DNA sequence: TGTGCCAGTAGGTTATCTGCGGGGAACACTGAAGCTTTCTTT. Protein: CASRLSAGNTEAFF.

The chain joins TRBV9 to TRBJ1-2, with TRBD1 as a possible D gene (6 bases). This CDR3 contains 14 residues. The V gene's germline CDR1 is SGDLS and CDR2 YYNGEE. V was shortened by 5 bases and J by 0 bases, with 11 bases between the two germline ends. The CDR3: CASSRDITNYGYTF. DNA for the CDR3: TGTGCCAGCAGTAGGGACATTACTAACTATGGCTACACCTTC. Complete variable domain (other parts from reference TRBV9 and TRBJ1-2): DSGVTQTPKHLITATGQRVTLRCSPRSGDLSVYWYQQSLDQGLQFLIQYYNGEERAKGNILERFSAQQFPDLHSELNLSSLELGDSALYFCASSRDITNYGYTFGSGTRLTVV.

This chain connects TRBV7-6 to TRBJ2-2; 7 bases map to TRBD2. The germline V gene encodes CDR1 SGHVS and CDR2 FNYEAQ. After removal of 1 base from V and 3 bases from J, the junction contained 8 bases not matched to a gene. The CDR3 is made up of 17 amino acids. The DNA for the CDR3 is TGTGCCAGCAGCTTAGATCAAACGGGAGGTCACACCGGGGAGCTGTTTTTT. Translated: CASSLDQTGGHTGELFF.

This clone has a count of ten or more. The rearrangement links TRBV27 to TRBJ1-4; D is perhaps TRBD1 (6 bases). Trimming pared 1 base from V and 8 bases from J, leaving 14 bases between. This CDR3 has 15 amino acids. Germline V gene sequence: CDR1 MNHEY, CDR2 SMNVEV (reference sequence). This chain's CDR3 is CASSLYREGGEKLFF. In nucleotides, the CDR3 is TGTGCCAGCAGTTTATACAGGGAGGGCGGGGAAAAACTGTTTTTT.

The chain carries TRBV7-3 and TRBJ2-2, with TRBD2 matching 7 bases. Germline CDR1 SGHTA, CDR2 FQGTGA. CDR3 length equals 16 residues. Trimming cost V 1 base and J 7 bases; bases outside gene matches: 9. The CDR3 bases are TGTGCCAGCAGCTTAAACGGGGCGGGAGTCCACGGGGAGCTGTTTTTT. Residues: CASSLNGAGVHGELFF.

The V call is TRBV7-3, the J call TRBJ2-2, with TRBD2 matching 10 bases. Germline V gives CDR1 SGHTA, CDR2 FQGTGA. CDR3 length: 17 residues. The J segment lost 6 bases and the V segment lost 0 bases, leaving 7 bases of the junction unmatched. In DNA, the CDR3 is TGTGCCAGCAGCTTAACGTTTACTAGCGGGAAGGCCGGGGAGCTGTTTTTT. Protein: CASSLTFTSGKAGELFF.

This clone was detected only a few times. V usage is TRBV24-1 and J usage is TRBJ2-2, with 9 bases fitting TRBD2. Germline CDR1 KGHDR, CDR2 SFDVKD. V lost 0 bases, J lost 2 bases, and 6 bases stayed unmatched. The CDR3 totals 18 residues. CDR3 bases: TGTGCCACCAGTGATTTGCCTCGACTAGCGGCTAACACCGGGGAGCTGTTTTTT. This codes for CATSDLPRLAANTGELFF.

This clone was seen more than once but under ten times. This chain joins TRBV28 and TRBJ2-2; D gene ambiguous. Germline loops: CDR1 MDHEN, CDR2 SYDVKM. Between the trimmed V and J ends, which lost 6 bases and 0 bases, there was a span of 8 bases. The CDR3 consists of 14 residues. CDR3 DNA: TGTGCCAGCAGCACCTTAGCGAACACCGGGGAGCTGTTTTTT. Protein: CASSTLANTGELFF.

The rearrangement uses TRBV6-2 or TRBV6-3 and TRBJ2-1; 9 bases fit TRBD1. V shed 6 bases and J 7 bases; nucleotides not matched to a gene: 10. The CDR3 runs to 15 residues. CDR1 and CDR2 from the germline V gene are MNHEY and SVGEGT. CDR3 nucleotide sequence: TGTGCCAGCAGCTCGCGAAGGACAGGGGTGAATGAGCAGTTCTTC. Translating gives CASSSRRTGVNEQFF.

The table lists this clone with a few counts. This sequence joins TRBV7-9 and TRBJ1-1; the D gene is possibly TRBD1 (6 bases). V gave up 5 bases and J gave up 4 bases, with 14 bases separating them. Germline V gene lookup returns CDR1 SEHNR and CDR2 FQNEAQ (reference sequence). There are 14 residues in the CDR3. The CDR3 spells CASSLQGFGTEAFF. The DNA of the CDR3 is TGTGCCAGCAGCCTACAGGGTTTTGGCACTGAAGCTTTCTTT.

The chain combines TRBV11-1 with TRBJ2-5, with D possibly matching TRBD1 (6 bases). The CDR3 has 13 amino acids. The germline gives CDR1 SGHAT, CDR2 FQDESV (reference sequence). Trimming cost V 5 bases and J 5 bases, with 12 bases left between them. CDR3 loop: CASSPDRRETQYF. The CDR3 DNA is TGTGCCAGCAGCCCCGACAGGAGGGAGACCCAGTACTTC. Together with reference TRBV11-1 and TRBJ2-5, the CDR3 gives the full variable domain: EAEVAQSPRYKITEKSQAVAFWCDPISGHATLYWYRQILGQGPELLVQFQDESVVDDSQLPKDRFSAERLKGVDSTLKIQPAELGDSAMYLCASSPDRRETQYFGPGTRLLVL.

This clone was detected a few times. The chain couples TRBV10-3 to TRBJ1-1, with 9 bases aligning to TRBD1. Germline V CDR1 and CDR2: ENHRY, SYGVKD. The CDR3 totals 14 residues. The junction had 9 bases not matched to a gene; V was cut back by 6 bases and J by 7 bases. CDR3 protein: CAISLGQGTIEAFF. In nucleotides, the CDR3 is TGTGCCATCAGCCTTGGACAGGGGACGATTGAAGCTTTCTTT.

This clone occurred a few times. The CDR3 protein is CATTDRADGYTF. CDR3 bases: TGTGCCACCACGGACAGGGCGGATGGCTACACCTTC. The chain has TRBV28 and TRBJ1-2; 8 bases are a match to TRBD1. Germline CDR1 reads MDHEN; CDR2 reads SYDVKM. This CDR3 region has 12 residues. The V and J ends lost 10 bases and 6 bases, in that order; junction bases with no gene match: 7.

V is TRBV3-1 (or the pseudogene TRBV3-2) and J is TRBJ2-5; possible D gene TRBD2, 6 bases. CDR3 length: 14 amino acids. The ends were cut back, 3 bases at V and 2 bases at J, with 10 bases in the middle. Germline V gene sequence: CDR1 LGHDT, CDR2 YNNKEL (reference sequence). CDR3 sequence: CASSQNGGQETQYF. CDR3 bases: TGTGCCAGCAGCCAGAATGGGGGGCAAGAGACCCAGTACTTC.

The chain couples TRBV28 to TRBJ1-2; the match to TRBD1 covers 9 bases. The germline CDR1 and CDR2 sequences are MDHEN and SYDVKM. The junction had 6 bases not matched to a gene; V was cut back by 3 bases and J by 4 bases. CDR3 length: 15 residues. In nucleotides, the CDR3 is TGTGCCAGCAGTTTTGCCCGGACAGGGGCCTATGGCTACACCTTC. Translated, it gives CASSFARTGAYGYTF.